This T cell receptor beta chain was recovered during a study of blood T cell repertoires in COVID-19. Study context: From the United States, Italy and Spain came samples of acute and convalescent COVID-19. Nucleic acid was either cDNA or gDNA, and it came from T cells, B-cell-depleted T cells, or PBMCs.

Authors' methods: Estimates of nucleated cell counts were drawn from the amplification of reference gene primers. The method was immunoSEQ multiplex PCR; TCRdb's version includes in-frame clones alone and lacks a portion of them. V and J calls and clone size follow that table, whereas D and trimming were derived from the DNA. The sample lists about 58,000 clones, approximately 92% seen once, with roughly 4.5% in the top ten. The CDR3 runs to 16 residues. Germline loops: CDR1 LGHNT, CDR2 FRNRAP. The ends were cut back, 0 bases at V and 6 bases at J, with 15 bases in the middle. This clonotype originated in a man in his forties or fifties with active COVID-19. Sequencing was carried out using peripheral blood. V gene TRBV12-5 combines with J gene TRBJ2-1; weak D call: TRBD2 (6 bases). The CDR3 loop is CASGLVLGGESNEQFF. CDR3 nucleotide sequence: TGTGCTAGTGGTTTGGTACTGGGCGGGGAATCCAATGAGCAGTTCTTC. The full variable domain, with the rest looked up from reference TRBV12-5 and TRBJ2-1, is DARVTQTPRHKVTEMGQEVTMRCQPILGHNTVFWYRQTMMQGLELLAYFRNRAPLDDSGMPKDRFSAEMPDATLATLKIQPSEPRDSAVYFCASGLVLGGESNEQFFGPGTRLTVL.